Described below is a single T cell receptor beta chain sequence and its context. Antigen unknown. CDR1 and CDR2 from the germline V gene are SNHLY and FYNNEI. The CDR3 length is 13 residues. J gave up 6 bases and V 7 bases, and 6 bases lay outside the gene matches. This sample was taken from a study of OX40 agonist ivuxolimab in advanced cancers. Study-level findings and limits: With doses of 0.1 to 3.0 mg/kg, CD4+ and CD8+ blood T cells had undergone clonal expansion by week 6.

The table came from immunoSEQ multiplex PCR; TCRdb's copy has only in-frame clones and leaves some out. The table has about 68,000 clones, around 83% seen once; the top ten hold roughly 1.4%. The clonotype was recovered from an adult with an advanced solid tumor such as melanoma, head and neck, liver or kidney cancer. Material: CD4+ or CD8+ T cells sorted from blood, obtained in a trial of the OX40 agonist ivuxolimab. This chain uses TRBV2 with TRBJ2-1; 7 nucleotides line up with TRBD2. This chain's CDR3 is CASKDPGGNEQFF. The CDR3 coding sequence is TGTGCCAGCAAGGATCCGGGAGGCAATGAGCAGTTCTTC. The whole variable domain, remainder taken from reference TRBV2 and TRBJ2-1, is EPEVTQTPSHQVTQMGQEVILRCVPISNHLYFYWYRQILGQKVEFLVSFYNNEISEKSEIFDDQFSVERPDGSNFTLKIRSTKLEDSAMYFCASKDPGGNEQFFGPGTRLTVL.